Each of the 19 T cell receptor beta chains below was sequenced from the same sample in a study of blood T cell repertoires in COVID-19. The repertoire was sequenced with immunoSEQ multiplex PCR; TCRdb's copy has only in-frame clones and lacks some. The repertoire holds 200,000 to 250,000 clones, with 70% to 90% as singletons. The sequenced material came from peripheral blood. All receptors derive from a woman in her thirties or forties with acute or convalescent COVID-19.

The V call is TRBV7-6, the J call TRBJ1-5; TRBD1 aligns across 7 bases. Trimming cost V 0 bases and J 7 bases; bases outside gene matches: 6. Germline loops: CDR1 SGHVS, CDR2 FNYEAQ. The length of the CDR3 is 15 residues. CDR3 amino acids: CASSLALGQDQPQHF. In nucleotides, the CDR3 is TGTGCCAGCAGCTTAGCGCTCGGACAGGACCAGCCCCAGCATTTT.

V usage is TRBV6-1 and J usage is TRBJ1-5; D perhaps matches TRBD1 (5 bases). The CDR3 runs to 14 residues. The germline CDR1 and CDR2 sequences are MNHNS and SASEGT. With 2 bases removed from V and 8 bases from J, the gap between germline ends came to 13 bases. The CDR3 loop reads CASSEQGFLKPQHF. CDR3 sequence (DNA): TGTGCCAGCAGTGAACAGGGCTTTCTTAAGCCCCAGCATTTT.

This chain uses TRBV2 with TRBJ1-2, with D unclear. V gave up 6 bases and J gave up 5 bases, with 16 bases separating them. From germline, CDR1 is SNHLY and CDR2 FYNNEI. CDR3 length: 14 residues. As DNA, the CDR3 is TGTGCCAGCAGGATTGAGTGGGGAGGATATGGCTACACCTTC. As protein: CASRIEWGGYGYTF.

This chain joins TRBV5-1 and TRBJ2-3; weak D call: TRBD2 (5 bases). CDR3 length: 13 amino acids. Germline V CDR1 and CDR2: SGHRS, YFSETQ. V lost 3 bases and J lost 6, with 11 bases in between. The CDR3 sequence: CASSYTLGDTQYF. The CDR3 DNA is TGCGCCAGCAGCTACACACTAGGGGATACGCAGTATTTT.

This rearrangement joins TRBV5-8 to TRBJ2-7; 8 bases match TRBD1. Germline V gives CDR1 SGHTS, CDR2 YDEGEE. The CDR3 consists of 14 residues. The V segment lost 3 bases and the J segment 3 bases; nucleotides outside the gene matches: 5. In DNA form, the CDR3 reads TGTGCCAGCAGCTCGCCGGGACAGGACTACGAGCAGTACGTC. As protein: CASSSPGQDYEQYV.

V is TRBV2 and J is TRBJ2-1; 7 positions agree with TRBD2. This CDR3 has 15 residues. The trim removed 4 bases at V and 0 bases at J, leaving 3 bases unmatched. The germline V gene has CDR1 SNHLY and CDR2 FYNNEI. CDR3 DNA sequence: TGTGCCAGCAGTGCCCGGGACTACTCCTACAATGAGCAGTTCTTC. It codes for CASSARDYSYNEQFF. Full variable domain (rest looked up from reference TRBV2 and TRBJ2-1): EPEVTQTPSHQVTQMGQEVILRCVPISNHLYFYWYRQILGQKVEFLVSFYNNEISEKSEIFDDQFSVERPDGSNFTLKIRSTKLEDSAMYFCASSARDYSYNEQFFGPGTRLTVL.

This chain joins TRBV24-1 and TRBJ2-1; D might be TRBD1 (7 bases). Germline assignment: CDR1 KGHDR and CDR2 SFDVKD. Trimming pared 3 bases from V and 7 bases from J, leaving 18 bases between. The CDR3 totals 16 residues. This CDR3 is CATSDTHRTGLNEQFF. CDR3 bases: TGTGCCACCAGTGATACCCATCGGACAGGACTAAATGAGCAGTTCTTC.

The rearrangement links TRBV20-1 to TRBJ2-1; TRBD2 matches at 9 bases. V was pared by 3 bases and J by 9 bases, with 15 bases of the junction left unmatched. Germline loops: CDR1 DFQATT, CDR2 SNEGSKA (reference sequence). The CDR3 loop spans 16 amino acids. The CDR3 DNA follows: TGCAGTGCTAGTCACCTCCTAGCGGGGTCGAGGGGTGAGCAGTTCTTC. Its protein product is CSASHLLAGSRGEQFF.

The chain employs TRBV19 and TRBJ1-2; D gene ambiguous. CDR1 and CDR2 from the germline V gene are LNHDA and SQIVND (reference sequence). The CDR3 runs to 13 residues. Trimming pared 5 bases from V and 4 bases from J, leaving 11 bases between. CDR3 nucleotides: TGTGCCAGTAGTGCCCTAAACCCCTATGGCTACACCTTC. Translating gives CASSALNPYGYTF.

The chain couples TRBV7-8 to TRBJ1-5; D is possibly TRBD1 (5 bases). The V gene's germline CDR1 is SGHVS and CDR2 FQNEAQ. Trimming cost V 0 bases and J 0 bases, with 6 bases left between them. CDR3 length equals 15 residues. The CDR3 bases are TGTGCCAGCAGCTTAGCCAGGGTTAGCAATCAGCCCCAGCATTTT. Amino acid sequence: CASSLARVSNQPQHF.

V and J are TRBV5-1 and TRBJ2-5, with 11 bases that match TRBD2. J lost 0 bases, V lost 3 bases, and 4 bases had no gene match. The CDR3 spans 16 residues. Germline V gene lookup returns CDR1 SGHRS and CDR2 YFSETQ. This chain's CDR3 is CASSWGTSGNQETQYF. CDR3 nucleotides: TGCGCCAGCAGCTGGGGGACTAGCGGAAACCAAGAGACCCAGTACTTC.

The chain employs TRBV6-5 and TRBJ1-4; the D gene is possibly TRBD1 (6 bases). The germline V and J ends were trimmed by 7 bases and 8 bases, with 20 bases remaining between them. CDR3 length: 15 amino acids. Germline CDR1 is MNHEY and CDR2 is SVGAGI. CDR3 DNA sequence: TGTGCCAGCACCTCAGGCGGGGGGCATGTGGAAAAACTGTTTTTT. Encoded protein: CASTSGGGHVEKLFF.

This sequence joins TRBV2 and TRBJ2-5; 9 bases line up with TRBD1. V lost 6 bases, J lost 4 bases, and 6 bases stayed unmatched. Germline CDR1 is SNHLY and CDR2 is FYNNEI. There are 14 residues in the CDR3. CDR3 amino acids: CASRIQGAGETQYF. The DNA for the CDR3 is TGTGCCAGCAGAATACAGGGGGCTGGAGAGACCCAGTACTTC. The entire variable domain, with the rest obtained from reference TRBV2 and TRBJ2-5, is as follows: EPEVTQTPSHQVTQMGQEVILRCVPISNHLYFYWYRQILGQKVEFLVSFYNNEISEKSEIFDDQFSVERPDGSNFTLKIRSTKLEDSAMYFCASRIQGAGETQYFGPGTRLLVL.

V is TRBV20-1 and J is TRBJ1-6; 7 bases map to TRBD1. Unmatched junction bases numbered 8, after V lost 3 bases and J lost 0 bases. CDR3 size: 17 residues. The germline gives CDR1 DFQATT, CDR2 SNEGSKA (reference sequence). The CDR3 nucleotides read TGCAGTGCTAGTAGGACGGGACAGAGCTCCTATAATTCACCCCTCCACTTT. It yields the protein CSASRTGQSSYNSPLHF.

The chain combines TRBV4-1 with TRBJ2-7; maybe TRBD2 (6 bases). This CDR3 comprises 14 residues. The germline CDR1 and CDR2 sequences are MGHRA and YSYEKL. With 4 bases removed from V and 2 bases from J, the gap between germline ends came to 12 bases. This CDR3 reads CASSLEEGTYEQYV. In DNA, the CDR3 is TGCGCCAGCAGCCTAGAGGAGGGAACCTACGAGCAGTACGTC.

The CDR3 region is CASSSTDPQETQYF. The DNA for the CDR3 is TGCGCCAGCAGCTCGACAGACCCACAAGAGACCCAGTACTTC. The V and J genes are TRBV5-1 and TRBJ2-5, with D tentatively TRBD1 (5 bases). Germline CDR1 is SGHRS and CDR2 is YFSETQ. The CDR3 runs 14 residues. V lost 3 bases and J lost 2, with 11 bases in between.

This clone was counted between two and nine times. The rearrangement links TRBV7-2 to TRBJ1-4, with TRBD1 matching over 7 bases. Germline CDR1 SGHTA, CDR2 FQGNSA. The CDR3 is 16 amino acids. The V segment lost 4 bases and the J segment 7 bases; nucleotides outside the gene matches: 12. For the CDR3, the DNA is TGTGCCAGCAGCTCCCGGGTAGGGGGCGCGGGTGAAAAACTGTTTTTT. It yields the protein CASSSRVGGAGEKLFF.

The chain uses TRBV19 and TRBJ2-2; 10 positions match TRBD1. Germline assignment: CDR1 LNHDA and CDR2 SQIVND (reference sequence). V gave up 3 bases and J gave up 8 bases; unmatched junction bases: 6. This CDR3 comprises 15 residues. CDR3 amino acids: CASSIRTGGRGELFF. In nucleotides, the CDR3 is TGTGCCAGTAGTATCCGGACAGGGGGTAGAGGGGAGCTGTTTTTT.

This clone was seen a handful of times. The J gene is TRBJ2-7, the V gene TRBV7-2, with 15 bases aligning to TRBD2. The CDR3 consists of 14 residues. The trim removed 4 bases at V and 7 bases at J, leaving 2 bases unmatched. Germline V CDR1 and CDR2: SGHTA, FQGNSA. The CDR3 nucleotides are TGTGCCAGCAGCTCGGGACTAGCGGGGGGTGAGCAGTACGTC. Protein product: CASSSGLAGGEQYV.